The 19 T cell receptor beta chains reported below all come from one sample, sequenced in a study of CD8 T cells in ankylosing spondylitis. General study results and limits: The study identified a TCR beta motif of several highly homologous variants that appeared characteristic of ankylosing spondylitis blood.

The antigens these receptors bind are not known. Each CDR3 protein is one row after TCRdb ran MiXCR on the 5' RACE reads. The table lists around 540,000 distinct CDR3 sequences, about 13% of them singletons. The specimen was blood, either unsorted or a sorted T cell fraction (not recorded which). The receptors here all came from a male donor with ankylosing spondylitis.

This clonotype came up many times. This chain uses TRBV10-1 with TRBJ2-1; D possibly corresponds to TRBD2 (6 bases). V lost 10 bases and J 5 bases, leaving 18 bases between the germline ends. This CDR3 has 14 amino acids. Germline values: CDR1 WNHNN, CDR2 SYGVQD (reference sequence). The CDR3 DNA is TGCGCCACCGAGGGGACGGGGGAGGACAATGAGCAGTTCTTC. Its translation: CATEGTGEDNEQFF.

A few counts support this clonotype. The chain combines TRBV7-9 with TRBJ2-7, with D possibly matching TRBD1 (5 bases). Trimming shortened V by 1 base and J by 0 bases, and 10 bases separated the two germline ends. The length of the CDR3 is 15 residues. CDR1 is SEHNR, CDR2 FQNEAQ, per germline (reference sequence). The CDR3 loop reads CASSLVERGSYEQYF. The CDR3 DNA sequence: TGTGCCAGCAGCTTAGTTGAAAGGGGCTCCTACGAGCAGTACTTC. Looking up the rest from reference TRBV7-9 and TRBJ2-7 gives the full variable domain: DTGVSQNPRHKITKRGQNVTFRCDPISEHNRLYWYRQTLGQGPEFLTYFQNEAQLEKSRLLSDRFSAERPKGSFSTLEIQRTEQGDSAMYLCASSLVERGSYEQYFGPGTRLTVT.

V gene TRBV6-5 combines with J gene TRBJ2-3; possible D gene TRBD1, 7 bases. This CDR3 is 16 amino acids long. Per germline, CDR1 MNHEY and CDR2 SVGAGI. The germline V and J ends were trimmed by 2 bases and 2 bases, with 14 bases remaining between them. The CDR3 protein is CASSYPTGRSTDTQYF. The CDR3 DNA is TGTGCCAGCAGTTACCCGACAGGGAGGTCCACAGATACGCAGTATTTT.

In its sample, this clonotype was seen a few times. The rearrangement joins TRBV12-3 or TRBV12-4 to TRBJ1-6; 8 nucleotides line up with TRBD1. V lost 3 bases, J lost 0 bases, and 7 bases stayed unmatched. The CDR3 runs to 18 residues. CDR3 bases: TGTGCCAGCAGTTTTGCCCTTACAGGGGGCTCCTATAATTCACCCCTCCACTTT. It specifies CASSFALTGGSYNSPLHF.

This clonotype was detected a few times. This chain links TRBV28 with TRBJ1-5, with D uncertain. The CDR3 is 15 amino acids. Looked up from germline, CDR1 is MDHEN and CDR2 is SYDVKM. The V end was cut by 6 bases, the J end by 1 base, with 13 bases between. CDR3 in amino acids: CASSPPDESNQPQHF. In DNA, the CDR3 is TGTGCCAGCAGCCCCCCGGACGAGAGCAATCAGCCCCAGCATTTT.

This clonotype came up many times. CDR3 region: CASSLVAVTDTQYF. DNA for the CDR3: TGCGCCAGCAGCTTGGTGGCCGTCACAGATACGCAGTATTTT. The rearrangement links TRBV5-1 to TRBJ2-3; no reliable D call. CDR3 length: 14 residues. Between the trimmed V and J ends, which lost 0 bases and 2 bases, there was a span of 7 bases. Germline CDR1 reads SGHRS; CDR2 reads YFSETQ.

This clonotype showed up just a few times. V gene TRBV6-1 combines with J gene TRBJ1-5, with D unresolved. CDR1 is MNHNS and CDR2 is SASEGT in the germline V gene. The CDR3 extends over 14 amino acids. Trimming cost V 8 bases and J 0 bases, with 11 bases left between them. The CDR3 is CASGDTYSNQPQHF. Written as DNA, the CDR3 is TGTGCCAGCGGAGATACCTATAGCAATCAGCCCCAGCATTTT.

This clonotype was seen only a few times. V usage is TRBV12-3 or TRBV12-4 and J usage is TRBJ2-3, with 9 bases fitting TRBD2. V trimming: 3 bases; J trimming: 6 bases; junction bases outside the gene matches: 4. The CDR3 covers 14 residues. In DNA, the CDR3 is TGTGCCAGCAGTTTTGGCGGGAGGGCCGATACGCAGTATTTT. It is translated as CASSFGGRADTQYF.

The J gene is TRBJ2-1, the V gene TRBV30; the D is unclear. V dropped 0 bases and J dropped 8 bases, with 11 bases sitting between them. CDR3 length equals 13 residues. Germline V gene data show CDR1 as GTSNPN and CDR2 as SVGIG (reference sequence). CDR3 sequence: CAWSVPRLDEQFF. CDR3 nucleotides: TGTGCCTGGAGTGTTCCCAGGCTAGATGAGCAGTTCTTC. Using reference TRBV30 and TRBJ2-1 for the parts outside the CDR3, the full variable domain is SQTIHQWPATLVQPVGSPLSLECTVEGTSNPNLYWYRQAAGRGLQLLFYSVGIGQISSEVPQNLSASRPQDRQFILSSKKLLLSDSGFYLCAWSVPRLDEQFFGPGTRLTVL.

This clonotype came up a few times. The junction shows a germline mismatch at one end, possibly a read error. V usage is TRBV7-9 and J usage is TRBJ2-1, with D possibly TRBD1 on 6 matching bases. Germline CDR1 is SEHNR and CDR2 is FQNEAQ (reference sequence). The CDR3 loop spans 17 amino acids. CDR3 sequence reads: CASSLGAPRLPTNVQFF. In DNA, the CDR3 is TGTGCCAGCAGCTTGGGGGCGCCCAGACTTCCCACGAATGTGCAGTTCTTC.

This clonotype has more than one count but fewer than ten. The V and J genes are TRBV20-1 and TRBJ1-2, with D uncertain. Germline V gene lookup returns CDR1 DFQATT and CDR2 SNEGSKA (reference sequence). Trimming shortened V by 0 bases and J by 8 bases, and 10 bases separated the two germline ends. The CDR3 has 12 amino acids. The CDR3 loop reads CSAREGWEGYTF. The CDR3 coding sequence is TGCAGTGCTAGAGAGGGATGGGAAGGCTACACCTTC.

The chain links TRBV5-1 to TRBJ2-1; 7 bases match TRBD1. Germline-derived CDR1 and CDR2 are SGHRS and YFSETQ. V dropped 7 bases and J dropped 4; count of bases not matched to a gene: 17. CDR3 length equals 17 residues. The CDR3 sequence: CASSLPGQSFSYNEQFF. CDR3 DNA sequence: TGCGCCAGCTCCCTCCCGGGACAGTCATTTAGTTACAATGAGCAGTTCTTC.

This clonotype was found a few times. CDR3 loop: CASSGTGDNSPLHF. The CDR3 DNA reads TGCGCCAGCAGTGGGACAGGGGACAATTCACCCCTCCACTTT. The chain joins TRBV10-2 to TRBJ1-6; TRBD1 aligns across 9 bases. V shed 4 bases and J 7 bases; nucleotides not matched to a gene: 2. Germline V lookup: CDR1 WSHSY, CDR2 SAAADI. The CDR3 sequence is 14 residues long.

This clonotype was detected only a few times. The V gene is TRBV5-1, the J gene TRBJ2-2; D is undetermined. The ends were cut back, 2 bases at V and 0 bases at J, with 8 bases in the middle. Germline V CDR1 and CDR2: SGHRS, YFSETQ. The CDR3 is 15 residues long. The CDR3 DNA reads as TGCGCCAGCAGCTTAGTAACGGCGAACACCGGGGAGCTGTTTTTT. Its translation: CASSLVTANTGELFF.

The V gene is TRBV20-1, the J gene TRBJ1-1, with D possibly being TRBD1 (6 bases). Germline loops: CDR1 DFQATT, CDR2 SNEGSKA (reference sequence). This CDR3 has 15 residues. Deletions cut 5 bases from V and 1 base from J, with 17 bases between. The CDR3 nucleotides are TGCAGTGCTTTGTCAGGGGTGGGGGGGAACACTGAAGCTTTCTTT. As protein: CSALSGVGGNTEAFF.

The CDR3 here is CASSSIAGGPLYEQYV. DNA for the CDR3: TGTGCCAGCAGTTCTATAGCGGGAGGGCCTTTGTACGAGCAGTACGTC. This chain uses TRBV27 with TRBJ2-7; 11 bases line up with TRBD2. Per the germline V gene, CDR1 is MNHEY and CDR2 is SMNVEV (reference sequence). Germline trimming cut 4 bases from V and 4 bases from J; bases unmatched to any gene: 9. This CDR3 comprises 16 residues.

This clonotype was seen a handful of times. V and J are TRBV28 and TRBJ2-7, with D possibly TRBD1 on 6 matching bases. Trimming pared 5 bases from V and 0 bases from J, leaving 14 bases between. Per germline, CDR1 MDHEN and CDR2 SYDVKM. The CDR3 is made up of 15 amino acids. CDR3 coding DNA: TGTGCCAGCAGTCCCGGGACACCATTCTCCTACGAGCAGTACGTC. Translation gives CASSPGTPFSYEQYV.

This clonotype was detected a few times. The chain recombines TRBV12-3 or TRBV12-4 with TRBJ2-7; TRBD2 matches 15 bases. After removal of 6 bases from V and 7 bases from J, the junction contained 7 bases not matched to a gene. The CDR3 runs to 15 residues. CDR3 protein: CASRPGLAGGREQYF. CDR3 nucleotides: TGTGCCAGCAGACCGGGACTAGCGGGAGGAAGGGAGCAGTACTTC.

The rearrangement joins TRBV5-1 to TRBJ2-5, with unresolved D. The CDR3 covers 13 residues. Germline V gene data show CDR1 as SGHRS and CDR2 as YFSETQ. Trimming took 4 bases from V and 5 from J, leaving 12 bases between them. CDR3 nucleotides: TGCGCCAGCAGCGGTAACTTAAGGGAGACCCAGTACTTC. This sequence encodes CASSGNLRETQYF.